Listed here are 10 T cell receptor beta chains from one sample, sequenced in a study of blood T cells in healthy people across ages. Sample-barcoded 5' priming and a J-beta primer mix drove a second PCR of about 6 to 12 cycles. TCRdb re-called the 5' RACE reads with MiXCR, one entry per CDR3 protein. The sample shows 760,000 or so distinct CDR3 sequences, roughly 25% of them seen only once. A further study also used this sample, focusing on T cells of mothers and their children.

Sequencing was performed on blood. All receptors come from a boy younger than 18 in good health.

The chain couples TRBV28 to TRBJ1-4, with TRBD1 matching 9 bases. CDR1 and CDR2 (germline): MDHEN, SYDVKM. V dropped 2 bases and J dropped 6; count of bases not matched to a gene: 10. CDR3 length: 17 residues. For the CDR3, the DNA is TGTGCCAGCAGTTTACCCCCACAGGGGGCGGAAGATGAAAAACTGTTTTTT. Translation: CASSLPPQGAEDEKLFF.

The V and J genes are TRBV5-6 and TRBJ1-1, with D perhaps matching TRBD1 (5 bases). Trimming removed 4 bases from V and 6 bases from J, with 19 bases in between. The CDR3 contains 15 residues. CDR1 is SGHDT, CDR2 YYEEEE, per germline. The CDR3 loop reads CASSGGPRMVPEAFF. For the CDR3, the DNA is TGTGCCAGCAGCGGGGGACCAAGAATGGTCCCTGAAGCTTTCTTT.

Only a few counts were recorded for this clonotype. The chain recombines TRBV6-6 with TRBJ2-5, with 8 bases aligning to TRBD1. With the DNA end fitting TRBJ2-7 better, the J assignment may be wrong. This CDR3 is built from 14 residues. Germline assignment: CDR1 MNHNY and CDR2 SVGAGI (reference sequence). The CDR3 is CASSSDRGVNEQYF. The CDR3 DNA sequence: TGTGCCAGCAGTTCCGACAGGGGAGTGAACGAGCAGTACTTC.

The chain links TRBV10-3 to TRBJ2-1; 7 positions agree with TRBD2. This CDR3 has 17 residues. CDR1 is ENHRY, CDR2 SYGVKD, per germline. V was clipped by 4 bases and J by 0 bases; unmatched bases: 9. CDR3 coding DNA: TGTGCCATCAGTGGTCTCCGCGGGGGTCGCTCCTACAATGAGCAGTTCTTC. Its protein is CAISGLRGGRSYNEQFF.

CDR3 region: CASSEHREYNEQFF. The CDR3 DNA sequence: TGTGCCAGCAGTGAGCACAGGGAGTACAATGAGCAGTTCTTC. The chain links TRBV6-1 to TRBJ2-1; the D gene is possibly TRBD1 (6 bases). The CDR3 length is 14 residues. Between the trimmed V and J ends, which lost 3 bases and 4 bases, there was a span of 10 bases. The V gene's germline CDR1 is MNHNS and CDR2 SASEGT.

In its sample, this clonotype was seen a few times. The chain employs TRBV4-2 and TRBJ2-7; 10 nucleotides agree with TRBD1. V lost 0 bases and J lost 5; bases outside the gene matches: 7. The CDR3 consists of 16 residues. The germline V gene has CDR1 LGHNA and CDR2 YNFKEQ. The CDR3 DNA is TGTGCCAGCAGCCAAGATCGGGACAGGGGTTCCCACGAGCAGTACTTC. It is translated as CASSQDRDRGSHEQYF.

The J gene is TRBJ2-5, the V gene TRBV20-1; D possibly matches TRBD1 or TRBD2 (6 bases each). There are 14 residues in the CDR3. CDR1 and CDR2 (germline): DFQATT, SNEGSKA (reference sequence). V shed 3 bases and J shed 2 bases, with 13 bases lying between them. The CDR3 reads CSASRGEQQETQYF. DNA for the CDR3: TGCAGTGCTAGTAGGGGGGAACAACAAGAGACCCAGTACTTC.

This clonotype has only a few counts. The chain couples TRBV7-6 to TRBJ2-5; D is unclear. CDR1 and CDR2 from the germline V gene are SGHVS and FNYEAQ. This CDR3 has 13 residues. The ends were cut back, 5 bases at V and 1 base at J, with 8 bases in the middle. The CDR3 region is CASSPHAQETQYF. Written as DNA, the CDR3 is TGTGCCAGCAGCCCCCACGCCCAAGAGACCCAGTACTTC.

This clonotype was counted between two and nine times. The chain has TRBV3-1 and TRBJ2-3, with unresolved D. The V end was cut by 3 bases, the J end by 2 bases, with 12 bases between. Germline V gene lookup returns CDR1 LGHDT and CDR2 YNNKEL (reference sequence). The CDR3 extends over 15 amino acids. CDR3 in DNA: TGTGCCAGCAGCCAGAAACTCGGATTCACAGATACGCAGTATTTT. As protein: CASSQKLGFTDTQYF.

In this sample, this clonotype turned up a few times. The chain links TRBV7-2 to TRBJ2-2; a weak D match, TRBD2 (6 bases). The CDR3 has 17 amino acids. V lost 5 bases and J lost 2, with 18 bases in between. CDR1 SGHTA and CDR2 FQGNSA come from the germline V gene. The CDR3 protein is CASSRGVGGLNTGELFF. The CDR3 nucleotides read TGTGCCAGCAGCCGCGGCGTGGGGGGACTCAACACCGGGGAGCTGTTTTTT.